Sequencing of this TCR beta chain was carried out in a study of Ad26.COV2.S vaccination and SARS-CoV-2 variants. Germline V lookup: CDR1 GTSNPN, CDR2 SVGIG (reference sequence). The CDR3 covers 14 residues. J gave up 8 bases and V 8 bases, and 15 bases lay outside the gene matches. Treatment noted: approximately 18 received Ad26.COV2.S at low or high dose, single or two shots; five or six received placebo; per-sample allocation not given. After the first vaccine or placebo injection, samples were drawn on day 63. Based in Boston, the donor was an adult of 18-55 years. In the vaccine, an Ad26 vector expressed the SARS-CoV-2 spike of the Wuhan strain. TCRdb's table, derived via immunoSEQ multiplex PCR, lists solely in-frame clones and lacks some. The repertoire holds about 400,000 clones, around 89% seen once, with under 2% in the top ten. Comments on this clone: Its antigen is not known.

Whole-study results and caveats: Greater spike-specific TCR breadth was seen in vaccine recipients than in placebo recipients.

The V gene is TRBV30, the J gene TRBJ1-2, with 9 nucleotides matching TRBD1. The specimen comprised peripheral blood, sampled in a trial of Ad26.COV2.S vaccine versus placebo. This TCR was recovered from a person between 18 and 65 years old who received the Ad26.COV2.S COVID-19 vaccine or a placebo. CDR3 nucleotide sequence: TGTGCCCGAAAAAAGGACAGGGGAAAAGACGGCTACACCTTC. Amino acids: CARKKDRGKDGYTF.